These T cell receptor beta chains were read from a single sample in a study of CD8 T cells in ankylosing spondylitis. TCRdb processed the 5' RACE reads anew with MiXCR; each CDR3 protein has one entry. Of more than 100,000 distinct CDR3 sequences listed, roughly 10% were seen once; the top ten hold around 4.1%. Sample: blood, either unsorted or a sorted T cell fraction (not recorded which). The receptors were gathered from a female donor with ankylosing spondylitis or in good health (not recorded which). CDR3s include the opening cysteine and the closing phenylalanine or tryptophan. A D gene is named only where the DNA matches it firmly. A row's size may be missing; if present it is once, few, many or a size class.

v_call	d_call	clone_size	j_call	cdr3_aa	cdr3_nt
TRBV5-1	.	few	TRBJ2-2	CASMEIMSTGELFF	TGCGCCAGCATGGAAATTATGAGCACCGGGGAGCTGTTTTTT
TRBV29-1	.	many	TRBJ2-7	CSVATSEAYEQYF	TGCAGCGTAGCAACATCGGAAGCTTACGAGCAGTACTTC
TRBV10-3	TRBD1	many	TRBJ2-1	CAISAPSGTGVLSYNEQFF	TGTGCCATCAGTGCTCCTTCCGGGACAGGGGTCCTCTCCTACAATGAGCAGTTCTTC
TRBV23-1	.	few	TRBJ1-6	CASSHGKGLVSPLHF	TGCGCCAGCTCTCACGGGAAGGGGTTGGTTTCACCCCTCCACTTT
TRBV29-1	.	many	TRBJ2-3	CSVLPSLATQYF	TGCAGCGTTCTTCCTAGCTTAGCTACGCAGTATTTT
TRBV11-2	.	many	TRBJ1-5	CASSLETGTFANQPQHF	TGTGCCAGCAGCTTAGAAACGGGGACGTTTGCTAATCAGCCCCAGCATTTT
TRBV9	.	.	TRBJ2-6	CASSTSWSGANVLTF	TGTGCCAGCAGCACCTCCTGGTCTGGGGCCAACGTCCTGACTTTC
TRBV20-1	TRBD1	many	TRBJ2-7	CSAAGTGNNYEQYF	TGCAGTGCCGCCGGGACAGGGAATAACTACGAGCAGTACTTC
TRBV6-5	.	many	TRBJ2-7	CASSSQGRYEQYF	TGTGCCAGCAGTTCCCAAGGACGTTACGAGCAGTACTTC
TRBV5-1	.	many	TRBJ1-1	CASSLVAGPWGTEAFF	TGCGCCAGCAGCTTGGTCGCAGGGCCGTGGGGCACTGAAGCTTTCTTT
TRBV30	.	many	TRBJ2-1	CAWSVSLRGGDEQFF	TGTGCCTGGAGTGTGTCACTACGTGGGGGAGATGAGCAGTTCTTC
TRBV12-3/TRBV12-4	.	many	TRBJ1-4	CASSLEGSGLFF	TGTGCCAGCAGTTTAGAGGGAAGTGGACTGTTTTTT
TRBV29-1	.	many	TRBJ1-5	CSVAVQERNQPQHF	TGCAGCGTTGCGGTCCAGGAGCGCAATCAGCCCCAGCATTTT
TRBV20-1	.	.	TRBJ2-2	CSARAFGMLTGELFF	TGCAGTGCTAGAGCATTTGGAATGTTGACCGGGGAGCTGTTTTTT
TRBV11-3	.	few	TRBJ2-5	CASSLGGGQQETQYF	TGTGCCAGCAGCTTAGGAGGCGGACAGCAAGAGACCCAGTACTTC
TRBV9	.	many	TRBJ1-1	CASSVQGAGVNTEAFF	TGTGCCAGCAGCGTGCAGGGAGCAGGGGTGAACACTGAAGCTTTCTTT
TRBV2	TRBD2	many	TRBJ2-3	CASQRGGTDTQYF	TGTGCCAGTCAACGGGGGGGCACAGATACGCAGTATTTT
TRBV5-6	.	many	TRBJ2-1	CASSQGGGSVGNEQFF	TGTGCCAGCAGCCAGGGCGGAGGGAGTGTGGGAAATGAGCAGTTCTTC